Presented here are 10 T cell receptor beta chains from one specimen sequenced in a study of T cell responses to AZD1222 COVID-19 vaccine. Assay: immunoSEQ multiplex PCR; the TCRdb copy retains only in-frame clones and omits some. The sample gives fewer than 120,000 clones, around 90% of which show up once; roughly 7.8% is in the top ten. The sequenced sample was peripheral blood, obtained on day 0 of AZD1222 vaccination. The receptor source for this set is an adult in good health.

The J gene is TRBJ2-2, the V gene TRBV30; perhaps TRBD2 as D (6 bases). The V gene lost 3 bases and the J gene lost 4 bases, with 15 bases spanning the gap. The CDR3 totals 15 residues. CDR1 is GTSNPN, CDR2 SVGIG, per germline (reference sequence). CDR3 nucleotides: TGTGCCTGGAGCTGGAGGGTAGCAGCCACCGGGGAGCTGTTTTTT. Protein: CAWSWRVAATGELFF.

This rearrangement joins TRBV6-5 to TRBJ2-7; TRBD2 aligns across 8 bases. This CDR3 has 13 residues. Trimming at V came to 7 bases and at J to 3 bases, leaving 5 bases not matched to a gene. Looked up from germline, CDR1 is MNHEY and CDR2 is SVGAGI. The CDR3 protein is CASTPGLVYEQYF. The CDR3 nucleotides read TGTGCCAGCACCCCGGGACTAGTCTACGAGCAGTACTTC.

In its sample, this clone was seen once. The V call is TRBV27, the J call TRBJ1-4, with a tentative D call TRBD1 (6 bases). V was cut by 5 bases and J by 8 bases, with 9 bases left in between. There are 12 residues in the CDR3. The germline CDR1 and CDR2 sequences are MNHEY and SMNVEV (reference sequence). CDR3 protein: CASSVTGEKLFF. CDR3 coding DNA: TGTGCCAGCAGTGTAACAGGGGAAAAACTGTTTTTT.

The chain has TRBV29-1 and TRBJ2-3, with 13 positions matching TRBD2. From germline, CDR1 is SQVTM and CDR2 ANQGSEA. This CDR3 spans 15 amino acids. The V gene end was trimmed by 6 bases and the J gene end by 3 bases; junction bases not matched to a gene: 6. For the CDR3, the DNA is TGCAGCGTCTTGACTAGCGGGGGGTTGACAGATACGCAGTATTTT. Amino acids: CSVLTSGGLTDTQYF.

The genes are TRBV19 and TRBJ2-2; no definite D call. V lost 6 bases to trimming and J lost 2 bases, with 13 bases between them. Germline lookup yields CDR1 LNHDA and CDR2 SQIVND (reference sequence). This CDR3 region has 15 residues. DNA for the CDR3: TGTGCCAGTAGAACTCGACGGATAAACACCGGGGAGCTGTTTTTT. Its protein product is CASRTRRINTGELFF.

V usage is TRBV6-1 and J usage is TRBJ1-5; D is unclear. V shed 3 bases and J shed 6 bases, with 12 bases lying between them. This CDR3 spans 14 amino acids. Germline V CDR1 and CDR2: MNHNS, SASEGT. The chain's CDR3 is CASSDSRPSQPQHF. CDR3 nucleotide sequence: TGTGCCAGCAGTGACAGCCGTCCGAGTCAGCCCCAGCATTTT.

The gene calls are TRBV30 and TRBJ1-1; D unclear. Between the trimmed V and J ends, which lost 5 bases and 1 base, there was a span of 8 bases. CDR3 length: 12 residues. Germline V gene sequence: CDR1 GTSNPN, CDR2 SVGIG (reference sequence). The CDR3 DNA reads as TGTGCCTGGGGCCCATCGAACACTGAAGCTTTCTTT. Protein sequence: CAWGPSNTEAFF.

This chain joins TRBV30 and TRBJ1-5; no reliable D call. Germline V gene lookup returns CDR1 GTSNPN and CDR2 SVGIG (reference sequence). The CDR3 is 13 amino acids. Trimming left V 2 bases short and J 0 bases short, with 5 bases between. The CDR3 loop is CAWSLDSNQPQHF. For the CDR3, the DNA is TGTGCCTGGAGTCTGGATAGCAATCAGCCCCAGCATTTT.

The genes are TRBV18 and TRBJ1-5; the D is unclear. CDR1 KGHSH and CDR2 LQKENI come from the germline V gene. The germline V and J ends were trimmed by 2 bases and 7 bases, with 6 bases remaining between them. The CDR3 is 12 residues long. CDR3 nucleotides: TGTGCCAGCTCACCAGGAAGACAGCCCCAGCATTTT. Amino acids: CASSPGRQPQHF.

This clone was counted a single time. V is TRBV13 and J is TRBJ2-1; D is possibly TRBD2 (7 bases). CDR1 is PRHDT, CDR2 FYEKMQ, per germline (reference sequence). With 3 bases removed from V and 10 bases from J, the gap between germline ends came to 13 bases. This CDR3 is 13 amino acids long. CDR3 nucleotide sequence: TGTGCCAGCAGCTTGGAGGGGGGGCACGAGCAGTTCTTC. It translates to CASSLEGGHEQFF.